One sample yielded the 7 T cell receptor beta chains listed below, sequenced in a study of T cells in Graves' hyperthyroidism and ophthalmopathy. RNA transcripts yielded amplified TCR beta CDR3 regions. The study used the HTBI primer set for a first-round RT-PCR of the TCR CDR3. TCRdb called the multiplex PCR reads again in MiXCR, with one record for every CDR3 protein. The repertoire holds 700,000 or so distinct CDR3 sequences, with about 16% as singletons. The source material was blood. The receptors derive from a man between 18 and 35 years old with Graves' hyperthyroidism.

This clonotype was recorded many times. This rearrangement joins TRBV20-1 to TRBJ2-3; 7 nucleotides line up with TRBD2. This CDR3 is built from 15 residues. Germline V gene sequence: CDR1 DFQATT, CDR2 SNEGSKA (reference sequence). The junction had 13 bases not matched to a gene; V was cut back by 5 bases and J by 5 bases. As DNA, the CDR3 is TGCAGTGCTCTTCCTAAGGGGAGGGCAAGAGATACGCAGTATTTT. Residues: CSALPKGRARDTQYF.

There are a few counts of this clonotype. The chain has TRBV4-3 and TRBJ1-1; D possibly corresponds to TRBD1 (5 bases). Germline CDR1 reads LGHNA; CDR2 reads YSLEER. The CDR3 is 17 amino acids. The V end was cut by 5 bases, the J end by 1 base, with 20 bases between. CDR3 nucleotides: TGCGCCAGCAGCGCCGACCCCGTTGGGGGATCGAACACTGAAGCTTTCTTT. This encodes CASSADPVGGSNTEAFF.

This clonotype was seen only a few times. The chain uses TRBV6-1 and TRBJ2-1, with TRBD2 matching over 11 bases. Germline CDR1 reads MNHNS; CDR2 reads SASEGT. Germline trimming cut 7 bases from V and 2 bases from J; bases unmatched to any gene: 7. CDR3 length: 16 amino acids. The CDR3 DNA is TGTGCCAGCACCCCGGGACTAGCGGAGGCCTACAATGAGCAGTTCTTC. Encoded protein: CASTPGLAEAYNEQFF.

This clonotype was counted at least ten times. V usage is TRBV7-8 and J usage is TRBJ1-2; maybe TRBD1 (5 bases). The CDR3 runs 13 residues. V lost 7 bases to trimming and J lost 3 bases, with 12 bases between them. The germline CDR1 and CDR2 sequences are SGHVS and FQNEAQ. The CDR3 loop is CASTIGADYGYTF. For the CDR3, the DNA is TGTGCCAGCACCATAGGGGCAGACTATGGCTACACCTTC.

Only a few counts were recorded for this clonotype. V gene TRBV14 combines with J gene TRBJ2-7; D remains ambiguous. This CDR3 has 14 amino acids. CDR1 is SGHDN and CDR2 is FVKESK in the germline V gene. Trimming removed 3 bases from V and 3 bases from J, with 12 bases in between. CDR3 amino acids: CASSQGLVLYEQYF. As DNA, the CDR3 is TGTGCCAGCAGCCAGGGCCTTGTACTCTACGAGCAGTACTTC.

The sample holds many counts of this clonotype. The V call is TRBV18, the J call TRBJ1-1, with D tentatively TRBD1 (6 bases). Trimming took off 3 bases at V and 1 base at J, with 18 bases between the two ends. There are 17 residues in the CDR3. Germline values: CDR1 KGHSH, CDR2 LQKENI. CDR3 coding DNA: TGTGCCAGCTCACCGTGGGACAAATTTTCCACGAACACTGAAGCTTTCTTT. Protein sequence: CASSPWDKFSTNTEAFF.

The V gene is TRBV9, the J gene TRBJ2-5; 14 bases align to TRBD2. J was trimmed by 4 bases and V by 4 bases; bases with no gene match: 6. CDR3 size: 16 residues. The germline V gene encodes CDR1 SGDLS and CDR2 YYNGEE. CDR3: CASSPQGLAGAETQYF. The CDR3 bases are TGTGCCAGCAGCCCTCAGGGACTAGCGGGAGCAGAGACCCAGTACTTC.